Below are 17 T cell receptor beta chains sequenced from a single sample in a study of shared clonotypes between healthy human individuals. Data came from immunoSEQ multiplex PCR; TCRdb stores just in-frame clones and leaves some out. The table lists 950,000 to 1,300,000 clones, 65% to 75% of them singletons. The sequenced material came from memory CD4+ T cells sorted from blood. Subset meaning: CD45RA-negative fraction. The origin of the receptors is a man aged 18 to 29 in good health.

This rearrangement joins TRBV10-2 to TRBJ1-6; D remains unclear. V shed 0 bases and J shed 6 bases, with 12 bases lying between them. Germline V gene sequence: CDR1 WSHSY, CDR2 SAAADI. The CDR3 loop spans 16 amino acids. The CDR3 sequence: CASSESETISNSPLHF. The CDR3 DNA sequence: TGCGCCAGCAGTGAGTCGGAGACAATTAGTAATTCACCCCTCCACTTT.

CDR3 sequence (DNA): TGTGCCAGCAGTGAACTCCATGGCGGGTCCTACGAGCAGTACTTC. Protein sequence: CASSELHGGSYEQYF. The chain is built from TRBV2 and TRBJ2-7, with a tentative D call TRBD2 (5 bases). The germline V gene encodes CDR1 SNHLY and CDR2 FYNNEI. There are 15 residues in the CDR3. V was pared by 2 bases and J by 1 base, with 12 bases between.

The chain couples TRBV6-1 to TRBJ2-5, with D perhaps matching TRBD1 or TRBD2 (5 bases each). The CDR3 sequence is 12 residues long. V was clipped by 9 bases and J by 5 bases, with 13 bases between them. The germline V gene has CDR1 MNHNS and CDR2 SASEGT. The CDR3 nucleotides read TGTGCCAGTGCAGGGCGAGGGGAGACCCAGTACTTC. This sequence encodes CASAGRGETQYF.

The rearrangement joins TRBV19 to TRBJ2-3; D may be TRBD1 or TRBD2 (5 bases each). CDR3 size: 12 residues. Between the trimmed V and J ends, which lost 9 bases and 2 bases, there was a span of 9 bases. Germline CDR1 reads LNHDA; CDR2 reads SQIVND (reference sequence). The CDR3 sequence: CASGTSTDTQYF. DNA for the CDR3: TGTGCCAGCGGGACCTCCACAGATACGCAGTATTTT.

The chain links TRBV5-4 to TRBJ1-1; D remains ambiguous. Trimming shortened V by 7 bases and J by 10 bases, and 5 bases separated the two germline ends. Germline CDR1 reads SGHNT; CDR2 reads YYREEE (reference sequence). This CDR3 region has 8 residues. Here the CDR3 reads CASDGAFF. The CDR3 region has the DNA TGTGCCAGCGACGGAGCTTTCTTT.

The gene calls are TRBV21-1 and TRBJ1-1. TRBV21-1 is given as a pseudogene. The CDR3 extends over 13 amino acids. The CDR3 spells CASSITDWDEAFF. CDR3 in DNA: TGTGCCAGCAGCATTACTGACTGGGATGAAGCTTTCTTT.

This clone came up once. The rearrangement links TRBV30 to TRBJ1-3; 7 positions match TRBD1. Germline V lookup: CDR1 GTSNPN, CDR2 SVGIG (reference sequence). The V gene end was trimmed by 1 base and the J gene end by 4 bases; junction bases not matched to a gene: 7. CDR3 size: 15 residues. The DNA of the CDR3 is TGTGCCTGGAGTGCTACAGGGGAAAAGGGAAACACCATATATTTT. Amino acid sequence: CAWSATGEKGNTIYF.

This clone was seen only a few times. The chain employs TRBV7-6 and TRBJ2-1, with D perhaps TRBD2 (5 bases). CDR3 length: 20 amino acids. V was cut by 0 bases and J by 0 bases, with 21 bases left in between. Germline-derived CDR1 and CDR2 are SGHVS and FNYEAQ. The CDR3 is CASSLAPKEGLPSSYNEQFF. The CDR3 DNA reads TGTGCCAGCAGCTTAGCACCCAAAGAGGGCCTACCGAGCTCCTACAATGAGCAGTTCTTC.

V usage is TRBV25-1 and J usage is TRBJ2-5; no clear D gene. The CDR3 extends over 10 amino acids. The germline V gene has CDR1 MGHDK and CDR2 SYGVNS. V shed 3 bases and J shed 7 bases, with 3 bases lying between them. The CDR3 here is CASSDMTQYF. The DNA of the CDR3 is TGTGCCAGCAGTGATATGACCCAGTACTTC.

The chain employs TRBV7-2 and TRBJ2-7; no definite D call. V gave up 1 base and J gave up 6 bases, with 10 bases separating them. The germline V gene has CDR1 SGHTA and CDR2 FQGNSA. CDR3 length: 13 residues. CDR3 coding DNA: TGTGCCAGCAGCTTAGGGCTCCCCACCGAGCAGTACTTC. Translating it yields CASSLGLPTEQYF. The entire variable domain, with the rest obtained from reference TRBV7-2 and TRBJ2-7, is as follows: GAGVSQSPSNKVTEKGKDVELRCDPISGHTALYWYRQSLGQGLEFLIYFQGNSAPDKSGLPSDRFSAERTGGSVSTLTIQRTQQEDSAVYLCASSLGLPTEQYFGPGTRLTVT.

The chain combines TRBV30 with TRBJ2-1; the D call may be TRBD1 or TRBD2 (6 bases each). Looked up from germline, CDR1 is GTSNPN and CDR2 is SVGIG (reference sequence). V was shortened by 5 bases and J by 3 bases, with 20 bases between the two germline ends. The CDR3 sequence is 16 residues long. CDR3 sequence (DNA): TGTGCCTGGGCCGGACGGGGGCACTCGGGCTACAATGAGCAGTTCTTC. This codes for CAWAGRGHSGYNEQFF.

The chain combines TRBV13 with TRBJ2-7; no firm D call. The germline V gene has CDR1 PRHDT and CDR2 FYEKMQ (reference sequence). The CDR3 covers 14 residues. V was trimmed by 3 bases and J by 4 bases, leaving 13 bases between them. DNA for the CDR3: TGTGCCAGCAGCTTTGACCAGATGAATTACGAGCAGTACTTC. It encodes CASSFDQMNYEQYF.

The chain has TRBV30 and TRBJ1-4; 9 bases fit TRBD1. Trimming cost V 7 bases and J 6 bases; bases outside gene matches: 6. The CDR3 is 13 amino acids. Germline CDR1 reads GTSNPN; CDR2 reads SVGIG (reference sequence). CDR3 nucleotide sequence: TGTGCCTCCACGACAGGGGGGTATGAAAAACTGTTTTTT. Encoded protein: CASTTGGYEKLFF.

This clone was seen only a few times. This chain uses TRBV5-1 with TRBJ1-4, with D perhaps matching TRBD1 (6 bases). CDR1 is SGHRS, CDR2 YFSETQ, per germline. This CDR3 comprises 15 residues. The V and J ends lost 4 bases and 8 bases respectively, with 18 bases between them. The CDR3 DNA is TGCGCCAGCAGCGGAACAGGGACTAGAGGAGAAAAACTGTTTTTT. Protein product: CASSGTGTRGEKLFF.

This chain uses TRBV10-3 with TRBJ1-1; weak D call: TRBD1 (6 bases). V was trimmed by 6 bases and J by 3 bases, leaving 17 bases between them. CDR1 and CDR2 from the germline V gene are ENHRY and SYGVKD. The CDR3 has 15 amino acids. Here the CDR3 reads CAIRGETGLHTEAFF. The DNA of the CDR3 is TGTGCCATCAGGGGGGAGACAGGATTACACACTGAAGCTTTCTTT.

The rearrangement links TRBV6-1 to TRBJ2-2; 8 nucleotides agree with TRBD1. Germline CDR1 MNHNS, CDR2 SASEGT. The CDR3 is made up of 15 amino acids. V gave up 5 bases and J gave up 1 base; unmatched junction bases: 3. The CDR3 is CASSLGQGNTGELFF. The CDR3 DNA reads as TGTGCCAGCAGTCTTGGACAGGGGAACACCGGGGAGCTGTTTTTT.

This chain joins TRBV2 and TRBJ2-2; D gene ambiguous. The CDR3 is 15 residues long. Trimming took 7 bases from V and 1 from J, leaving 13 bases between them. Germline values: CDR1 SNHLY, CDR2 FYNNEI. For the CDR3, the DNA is TGTGCCAGCACCCCACGGGTACAGAACACCGGGGAGCTGTTTTTT. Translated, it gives CASTPRVQNTGELFF.